Listed below are T cell receptor beta chains from one sample, sequenced in a study of tumor-infiltrating lymphocytes in primary liver carcinoma. From the multiplex PCR reads, TCRdb called clonotypes with MiXCR, one entry per CDR3 protein. The sample records roughly 100,000 distinct CDR3 sequences, 80% to 85% being singletons. Sequencing was performed on liver tumor tissue from sampling region 3. These receptors all come from a man aged 35 to 55 with primary liver carcinoma and hepatitis B virus infection. Each CDR3 is given with its conserved first and last residue. A D gene is named only where the DNA matches it firmly. The size field is filled for only some rows; it gives once, few, many or a size class.

length,size,J,D,V,DNA,CDR3
18,.,TRBJ2-5,TRBD2,TRBV11-2,TGTGCTAGCAGACCTAGCTCAATCCAGGGTACTGGGCGGGAGACCCAGTATTTC,CASRPSSIQGTGRETQYF
14,.,TRBJ2-7,.,TRBV4-3,TGCGCAAGCTGCCCCAAGGAGAGCACCTACGAGCAGTACTTC,CASCPKESTYEQYF
14,.,TRBJ2-7,.,TRBV5-5,TGTGCCCGCATTTTGGTTCCACGTGAAGGAGAGCAGTACTTC,CARILVPREGEQYF
15,.,TRBJ2-2,.,TRBV6-6,TGTGCCAACACTGGTCCGGCGGCTAACACCGGGAAGCTGTTTTTT,CANTGPAANTGKLFF
15,once,TRBJ2-1,TRBD2,TRBV5-1,TGCGCCAGCTGCTTAGGGCTAGCGGGTAACAATGAGCAATTCTTC,CASCLGLAGNNEQFF
11,.,TRBJ2-7,.,TRBV10-2,TGCGCCAGCCGCCACCTCGGGGAACATTACTTC,CASRHLGEHYF
15,.,TRBJ1-1,TRBD1,TRBV24-1,TGTACCACCAGTGATTCCGGACAGGGGAACACTGAAGCTTTCTTT,CTTSDSGQGNTEAFF
14,.,TRBJ2-3,.,TRBV6-5,TGTGCCAACAAAAGGATAGGGGACACAGATACGCAGTATTTT,CANKRIGDTDTQYF
15,once,TRBJ2-3,.,TRBV9,TGTGCCTGCAGCGTAAGGTGGGAGGATGGGAATACGCAGTATTTT,CACSVRWEDGNTQYF
12,.,TRBJ2-3,TRBD2,TRBV10-2,TGCGCCAGCATCCACACTAGCGAGAGAACGTATTTT,CASIHTSERTYF
14,once,TRBJ2-5,.,TRBV5-1,TGCGTCGGCAGCTTGGCAGGGGCCCAAGAGACCCAGTACTTC,CVGSLAGAQETQYF
17,.,TRBJ1-1,.,TRBV4-1,TGCGCCAGTGGCCAAGATTCCCAGACCTCGGACAGCCTTGAAGCTTTCTTT,CASGQDSQTSDSLEAFF
15,.,TRBJ1-2,.,TRBV4-3,TGTGCCAGCAGTCAAGAGGTGAAGGGGGGCTATGGCTACACCTTC,CASSQEVKGGYGYTF
15,.,TRBJ2-7,.,TRBV4-2,TGTGTCAGCTGCCAAGCTTCAGGAGAGGGGGACGGGCAGTACTTC,CVSCQASGEGDGQYF
16,.,TRBJ2-1,TRBD2,TRBV5-5,TGTGCCAGCATCCCCATAGCGGGAATAGTCCACAAAGAGCAGTTCTTC,CASIPIAGIVHKEQFF
15,many,TRBJ1-1,.,TRBV4-3,TGCGCCAGCAGCCAAGATCCTAAAGGGCAAACTGAAGCTTTCTTT,CASSQDPKGQTEAFF
14,.,TRBJ2-1,.,TRBV7-9,TGTGCCAGCAGCTTAGGAGATACAGGCAATGAGCAGTTCTTC,CASSLGDTGNEQFF
14,many,TRBJ2-1,TRBD2,TRBV12-5,TGTGCTAGTGGTTCAAGCGGGAGGGTCTATGAGCAGTTCTTC,CASGSSGRVYEQFF
16,.,TRBJ2-7,.,TRBV7-8,TGTGCCAGCAGCTTAGGTGGGGGGACGTGGACATACAAGCAGTACTTC,CASSLGGGTWTYKQYF
13,.,TRBJ2-7,TRBD2,TRBV10-2,TGCGCCAGCAAGCGTAGCGGGAGCAACGAGCAGTACTTC,CASKRSGSNEQYF
15,.,TRBJ2-7,.,TRBV4-1,TGCGCCGGCAGCCAAGTCTCAAGAGGCGCCTACGAGCAGTACTTC,CAGSQVSRGAYEQYF
17,.,TRBJ2-1,TRBD2,TRBV7-9,TGTGCCAGCAGCTACGGAACCGGGACTAGCGTAACGGATGAGCAGTTCTTC,CASSYGTGTSVTDEQFF
12,.,TRBJ2-1,.,TRBV6-5,TGTGCCACCAGGATAGGGTCTAATGAGCAGTTCTTC,CATRIGSNEQFF
15,.,TRBJ2-2,.,TRBV6-5,TGTGCCGGCAGCGTATTGGGAGTCTCTGGCGGGGAGCTGTTTTTT,CAGSVLGVSGGELFF
15,once,TRBJ2-6,.,TRBV24-1,TGTGCCACCAGTGATTCTAGACCTGGGGCCAGCGTCCTGACTTTC,CATSDSRPGASVLTF
13,.,TRBJ2-7,.,TRBV11-1,TGTGCCAGCACGGGGAAGCGATCCTACGAGCAATATTTC,CASTGKRSYEQYF
15,many,TRBJ1-2,.,TRBV28,TGTGCCAGCAGCTTCGGGGCCCAGGAGGGCTATGGCTACACCTTC,CASSFGAQEGYGYTF
12,.,TRBJ1-1,.,TRBV29-1,TGCGGCGTTGTAGTGGGCGGCACTGAAGCTTTCTTT,CGVVVGGTEAFF
16,.,TRBJ2-7,TRBD2,TRBV30,TGTGCCTGGAGTCTTCCAGGACTAGCGGGAGGATACGGGCAGTACTTC,CAWSLPGLAGGYGQYF
15,.,TRBJ2-2,TRBD2,TRBV5-4,TGTGCCAGCAGCTCGGGACTAGCGGAGACCTGGGAGCTGTTTTTT,CASSSGLAETWELFF
13,.,TRBJ1-1,.,TRBV30,TGTGCCTGGACTGTACATATGAACACTGAAGCTTTCTTT,CAWTVHMNTEAFF
18,.,TRBJ1-2,.,TRBV29-1,TGCAGCGTTGGGGCACCAACAAGAACTCAAGTGGCTAACTATGACTACACATTC,CSVGAPTRTQVANYDYTF
13,.,TRBJ1-1,.,TRBV10-3,TGTGCCAACAGTGTTGACCGGGGTACTGAAGCTTTCTTT,CANSVDRGTEAFF
19,.,TRBJ2-7,TRBD2,TRBV4-1,TGCGCCAACAGCCAAGACAGAGGAGGGAGGGCCAGGGTTCGCAATGAGCAGTACTTC,CANSQDRGGRARVRNEQYF
12,.,TRBJ2-1,.,TRBV29-1,TGCAGCGTTGTTTGGATTACCAATGAGCAGTTCTTC,CSVVWITNEQFF
15,.,TRBJ2-5,TRBD2,TRBV29-1,TGCATTGTTCGGACTAGCGGGAGTTGGGCAGGGACCCAGTACTTC,CIVRTSGSWAGTQYF
14,once,TRBJ2-5,TRBD2,TRBV6-1,TGTGCCAGCAGTATAGGACTAGTTCAAGAGATCCAGTACTTT,CASSIGLVQEIQYF